The next 14 T cell receptor beta chains were all read from a single sample in a study of control samples from healthy donors and cancer patients. The data were produced by immunoSEQ multiplex PCR, yet TCRdb's version contains in-frame clones alone and is incomplete. Of fewer than 500,000 clones in the sample, around nine tenths were seen once. The specimen sequenced was PBMCs. All receptors derive from a man aged 40-50 years with head and neck cancer.

This rearrangement joins TRBV24-1 to TRBJ2-1; D is possibly TRBD2 (6 bases). V was cut by 12 bases and J by 6 bases, with 26 bases left in between. The CDR3 has 16 amino acids. Germline CDR1 KGHDR, CDR2 SFDVKD. CDR3 region: CASGAPGSGGLNEQFF. The CDR3 coding sequence is TGTGCCTCGGGAGCCCCGGGTTCCGGGGGACTCAATGAGCAGTTCTTC.

The genes are TRBV5-1 and TRBJ1-4; 7 bases agree with TRBD1. The CDR3 runs to 16 residues. CDR1 is SGHRS and CDR2 is YFSETQ in the germline V gene. V lost 5 bases and J lost 3; bases outside the gene matches: 10. The CDR3 DNA reads TGCGCCAGCAGTAGTATAGGGGGCTCGGCTAATGAAAAACTGTTTTTT. Protein product: CASSSIGGSANEKLFF.

A single count supports this clone. The V call is TRBV6-5, the J call TRBJ1-6; 7 bases are a match to TRBD1. The CDR3 contains 14 residues. V lost 4 bases and J lost 5; bases outside the gene matches: 2. Looked up from germline, CDR1 is MNHEY and CDR2 is SVGAGI. The CDR3 bases are TGTGCCAGCAGTTCCGGGACAGATAATTCACCCCTCCACTTT. Translation gives CASSSGTDNSPLHF.

The chain has TRBV19 and TRBJ2-2; 10 bases align to TRBD1. Germline V gives CDR1 LNHDA, CDR2 SQIVND (reference sequence). The length of the CDR3 is 14 residues. Germline trimming cut 8 bases from V and 5 bases from J; bases unmatched to any gene: 5. CDR3 nucleotides: TGTGCCAGTCAACCGGGACAGGGGACCGGGGAGCTGTTTTTT. Its protein is CASQPGQGTGELFF.

The V gene is TRBV27, the J gene TRBJ1-2; D may be TRBD1 (6 bases). The V and J ends lost 6 bases and 8 bases respectively, with 19 bases between them. The germline CDR1 and CDR2 sequences are MNHEY and SMNVEV (reference sequence). This CDR3 contains 14 residues. The CDR3 region is CASRATGLGMGYTF. The CDR3 nucleotides are TGTGCCAGCAGGGCGACAGGACTGGGTATGGGCTACACCTTC.

This rearrangement joins TRBV5-4 to TRBJ2-7, with D tentatively TRBD1 (6 bases). V dropped 3 bases and J dropped 3 bases, with 13 bases sitting between them. The CDR3 contains 14 residues. Germline V lookup: CDR1 SGHNT, CDR2 YYREEE (reference sequence). The CDR3 region has the DNA TGTGCCAGCAGCTCACAGGGAGCTCTCTACGAGCAGTACTTC. Its translation: CASSSQGALYEQYF.

This chain links TRBV7-9 with TRBJ2-7; 8 bases are shared with TRBD2. The length of the CDR3 is 13 residues. The germline V gene has CDR1 SEHNR and CDR2 FQNEAQ (reference sequence). The V gene end was trimmed by 7 bases and the J gene end by 4 bases; junction bases not matched to a gene: 6. The CDR3 loop reads CASNPGLGYEQYF. For the CDR3, the DNA is TGTGCCAGCAACCCGGGACTAGGGTACGAGCAGTACTTC.

This clone came up a few times. The chain recombines TRBV28 with TRBJ1-1; unclear D gene. The CDR3 extends over 13 amino acids. Trimming took 5 bases from V and 0 from J, leaving 7 bases between them. CDR1 is MDHEN, CDR2 SYDVKM, per germline. CDR3 nucleotide sequence: TGTGCCAGCAGTACATTCCTGAACACTGAAGCTTTCTTT. It specifies CASSTFLNTEAFF. Full variable domain (remainder filled in from reference TRBV28 and TRBJ1-1): DVKVTQSSRYLVKRTGEKVFLECVQDMDHENMFWYRQDPGLGLRLIYFSYDVKMKEKGDIPEGYSVSREKKERFSLILESASTNQTSMYLCASSTFLNTEAFFGQGTRLTVV.

J is TRBJ2-3 and V is TRBV5-6, with D possibly being TRBD2 (5 bases). The CDR3 has 18 residues. Germline V lookup: CDR1 SGHDT, CDR2 YYEEEE. Between the trimmed V and J ends, which lost 0 bases and 0 bases, there was a span of 17 bases. As DNA, the CDR3 is TGTGCCAGCAGCTTGGTCCCTCATTTGACTACTAGCACAGATACGCAGTATTTT. It codes for CASSLVPHLTTSTDTQYF.

V is TRBV2 and J is TRBJ2-5; TRBD1 agrees at 7 bases. CDR1 is SNHLY and CDR2 is FYNNEI in the germline V gene. CDR3 length: 14 amino acids. With 5 bases clipped from V and 1 base from J, the junction kept 4 bases outside the gene matches. DNA of the CDR3: TGTGCCAGCAGTCGAGACAGGGTCCAAGAGACCCAGTACTTC. Translated: CASSRDRVQETQYF.

The J gene is TRBJ1-2, the V gene TRBV5-4; the D gene is possibly TRBD1 (6 bases). This CDR3 region has 16 residues. Germline V lookup: CDR1 SGHNT, CDR2 YYREEE (reference sequence). Trimming shortened V by 4 bases and J by 8 bases, and 24 bases separated the two germline ends. CDR3 region: CASSIENTDRSGGYTF. CDR3 DNA sequence: TGTGCCAGCAGCATCGAAAACACTGACAGGTCTGGAGGCTACACCTTC.

This clone showed up just once. The chain couples TRBV19 to TRBJ2-7; tentatively, D is TRBD1 (6 bases). V was clipped by 4 bases and J by 6 bases, with 16 bases between them. The CDR3 consists of 14 residues. Germline loops: CDR1 LNHDA, CDR2 SQIVND (reference sequence). CDR3 in amino acids: CASSNQGSTPEQYF. The CDR3 DNA reads as TGTGCCAGTAGTAATCAGGGGAGTACTCCCGAGCAGTACTTC. The whole variable domain, remainder taken from reference TRBV19 and TRBJ2-7, is DGGITQSPKYLFRKEGQNVTLSCEQNLNHDAMYWYRQDPGQGLRLIYYSQIVNDFQKGDIAEGYSVSREKKESFPLTVTSAQKNPTAFYLCASSNQGSTPEQYFGPGTRLTVT.

The rearrangement joins TRBV6-4 to TRBJ2-3, with D possibly TRBD2 on 6 matching bases. Trimming took off 6 bases at V and 6 bases at J, with 22 bases between the two ends. The CDR3 totals 16 residues. Germline CDR1 and CDR2: MRHNA and SNTAGT. CDR3 loop: CASSESWGLPLDTQYF. DNA for the CDR3: TGTGCCAGCAGCGAGTCATGGGGACTTCCTCTTGATACGCAGTATTTT.

The chain has TRBV9 and TRBJ1-5; D remains unclear. V was cut by 4 bases and J by 4 bases, with 15 bases left in between. From germline, CDR1 is SGDLS and CDR2 YYNGEE. This CDR3 spans 15 amino acids. This chain's CDR3 is CASSPFEGGNQPQHF. Here the CDR3 DNA reads TGTGCCAGCAGCCCCTTTGAAGGAGGGAATCAGCCCCAGCATTTT.